The following is a T cell receptor beta chain sequence with its context. Its antigen is still unknown. No much larger clone is present one base from it, and per-base qualities are unavailable. This sample stems from a study of blood T cell repertoires in COVID-19 (dated by TCRdb to between 2020 and 2021). Regarding the study in general: Samples from collaborators originated in the United States, Italy and Spain and spanned both the acute and convalescent phases of COVID-19. The material from the prospective study consisted of cDNA or gDNA derived from T cells, B-cell-depleted T cells, or PBMCs. Subjects who had been exposed to COVID-19, were actively infected with it, or had recovered from it provided the deeply sampled blood TCRbeta repertoires that made up the dataset. The repertoires were made available in a free public database intended to serve as a resource for research on the immune response to SARS-CoV-2. Samples were obtained from the ongoing ImmuneRACE study (first 160 participants) and from approximately 1,200 subjects provided by 6 global collaborators. Sample metadata almost always included a de-identified subject ID, COVID-19 status, age in years and sex. HLA class I and class II types, where available, came from metadata supplied by the sample provider rather than from assay-based typing. What the work shows at the level of the full study, not this receptor alone: How much clinical and demographic metadata was included differed by source and by participant, and the metadata was provided uncurated.

Whole blood was collected in K2EDTA tubes by collaborating institutions according to the institutions' own protocols. Collaborator samples were shipped for TCRbeta analysis as frozen whole blood, isolated PBMCs, or DNA extracted from either sample type. The germline ends are 14 bases apart after V is trimmed by 5 bases and J by 1 base. In the germline V gene, CDR1 corresponds to SQVTM and CDR2 to ANQGSEA. Inclusive of the bounding cysteine and phenylalanine, the CDR3 is 14 residues long. The only DNA kept is the CDR3, 42 bases in frame from the first base. TCRbeta CDR3 regions were amplified from genomic DNA by means of the immunoSEQ Assay, a bias-controlled multiplex PCR. Per the original workflow: The number of nucleated cells in each sample was estimated from the amplification of reference gene primers within the assay. To quantify the absolute abundance of each unique TCRbeta CDR3 rearrangement, sequence reads were collapsed and filtered. For each sample, productive Simpson clonality was calculated as the square root of Simpson's diversity index over productive rearrangements. TCRdb provides this immuneACCESS table in a form limited to in-frame rearrangements. Some clones are lacking; in checked studies, under half of them reflect an unresolved V gene, and why the rest are absent is not known. That table is the source of V, J and clone size, and D and trimming were worked out from the DNA. Here the sample has a few hundred thousand clones; about four fifths occur a single time. The ten largest clones capture roughly 1.3% of the sample.

The rearranged segments are TRBV29-1 and TRBJ2-5; a tentative D match to TRBD2 spans 6 bases. The TCR was taken from a woman aged 45-60 years with acute or convalescent COVID-19. The material sequenced was peripheral blood. The CDR3 is CSVSNGGPQETQYF. The DNA is TGCAGCGTTTCCAACGGGGGTCCCCAAGAGACCCAGTACTTC.